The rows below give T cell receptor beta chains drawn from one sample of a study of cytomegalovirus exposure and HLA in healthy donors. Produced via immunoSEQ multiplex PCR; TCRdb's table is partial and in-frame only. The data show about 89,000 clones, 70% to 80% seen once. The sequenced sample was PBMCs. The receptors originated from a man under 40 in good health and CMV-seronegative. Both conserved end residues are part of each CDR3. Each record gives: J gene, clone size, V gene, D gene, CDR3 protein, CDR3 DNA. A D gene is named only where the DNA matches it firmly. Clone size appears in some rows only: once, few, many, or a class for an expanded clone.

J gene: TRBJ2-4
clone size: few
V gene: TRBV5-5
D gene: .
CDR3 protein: CASSPWTGGNIQYF
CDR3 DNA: TGTGCCAGCAGCCCCTGGACAGGAGGGAACATTCAGTACTTC

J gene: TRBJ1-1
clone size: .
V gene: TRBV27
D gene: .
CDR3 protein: CASSHLWRTEAFF
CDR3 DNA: TGTGCCAGCAGTCATTTGTGGAGGACTGAAGCTTTCTTT

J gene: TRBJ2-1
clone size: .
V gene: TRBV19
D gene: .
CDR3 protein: CASSFSGSSYNEQFF
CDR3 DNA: TGTGCCAGTAGTTTTTCGGGGAGCTCCTACAATGAGCAGTTCTTC

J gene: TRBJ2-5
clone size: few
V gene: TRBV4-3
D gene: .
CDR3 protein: CASSQDARRETQYF
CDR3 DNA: TGCGCCAGCAGCCAAGATGCGCGTCGGGAGACCCAGTACTTC

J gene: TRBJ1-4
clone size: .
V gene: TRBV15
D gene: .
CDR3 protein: CATSRSGVSVGNEKLFF
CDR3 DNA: TGTGCCACCAGCAGATCAGGGGTTAGTGTTGGAAATGAAAAACTGTTTTTT

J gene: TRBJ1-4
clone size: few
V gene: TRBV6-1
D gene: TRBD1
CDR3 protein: CASSEGQGAFEKLFF
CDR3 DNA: TGTGCCAGCAGTGAAGGACAGGGGGCTTTTGAAAAACTGTTTTTT

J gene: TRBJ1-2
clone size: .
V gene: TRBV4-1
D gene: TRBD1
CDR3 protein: CASSQATLQGYGYTF
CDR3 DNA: TGCGCCAGCAGCCAAGCTACTCTACAGGGGTATGGCTACACCTTC

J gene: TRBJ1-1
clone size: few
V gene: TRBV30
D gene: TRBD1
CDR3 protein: CAWSGGLLPGQGAGMDTEAFF
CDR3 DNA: TGTGCCTGGAGTGGGGGGCTCTTGCCGGGACAGGGGGCTGGAATGGACACTGAAGCTTTCTTT

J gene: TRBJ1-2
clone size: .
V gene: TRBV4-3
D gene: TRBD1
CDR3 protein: CASSQEWDREGYGYTF
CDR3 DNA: TGCGCCAGCAGCCAAGAATGGGACAGGGAGGGCTATGGCTACACCTTC

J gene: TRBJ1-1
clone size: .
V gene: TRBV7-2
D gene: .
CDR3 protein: CASSQPWGGTEAFF
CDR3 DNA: TGTGCCAGCAGCCAACCTTGGGGGGGCACTGAAGCTTTCTTT

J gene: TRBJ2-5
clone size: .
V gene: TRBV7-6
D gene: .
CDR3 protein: CASSPSSGYQETQYF
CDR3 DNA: TGTGCCAGCAGCCCCAGTTCAGGGTACCAAGAGACCCAGTACTTC

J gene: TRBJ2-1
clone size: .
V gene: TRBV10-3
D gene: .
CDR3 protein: CAISEKVGQGSVRLNEQFF
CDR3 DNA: TGTGCCATCAGTGAGAAGGTGGGCCAGGGAAGTGTAAGGCTCAATGAGCAGTTCTTC

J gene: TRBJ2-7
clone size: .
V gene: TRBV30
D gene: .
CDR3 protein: CAWSGSGYEQYF
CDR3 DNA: TGTGCCTGGAGTGGTAGCGGCTACGAGCAGTACTTC

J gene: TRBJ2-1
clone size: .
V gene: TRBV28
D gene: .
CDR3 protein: CASSPGVFLGNEQFF
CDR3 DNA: TGTGCCAGCAGCCCAGGGGTTTTCCTCGGGAATGAGCAGTTCTTC